This TCR beta chain was captured by sequencing in a study of control samples from healthy donors and cancer patients. J gave up 2 bases and V 4 bases, and 5 bases lay outside the gene matches. This CDR3 has 14 residues. CDR1 and CDR2 from the germline V gene are SGHRS and YFSETQ. TCRdb's table, derived via immunoSEQ multiplex PCR, lists solely in-frame clones and lacks some. The sample yields under 150,000 clones, 80% to 90% seen once. Worth noting for this clone: Other DNA sequences within the sample encode an identical CDR3.

Sequenced material: blood. The sequence came from a man between 40 and 49 years old in good health. The chain employs TRBV5-1 and TRBJ2-5, with TRBD1 identical over 7 bases. CDR3 protein: CASSPGTAQETQYF. As DNA, the CDR3 is TGCGCCAGCAGCCCCGGGACAGCTCAAGAGACCCAGTACTTC. Supplemented by reference TRBV5-1 and TRBJ2-5, the full variable domain reads KAGVTQTPRYLIKTRGQQVTLSCSPISGHRSVSWYQQTPGQGLQFLFEYFSETQRNKGNFPGRFSGRQFSNSRSEMNVSTLELGDSALYLCASSPGTAQETQYFGPGTRLLVL.